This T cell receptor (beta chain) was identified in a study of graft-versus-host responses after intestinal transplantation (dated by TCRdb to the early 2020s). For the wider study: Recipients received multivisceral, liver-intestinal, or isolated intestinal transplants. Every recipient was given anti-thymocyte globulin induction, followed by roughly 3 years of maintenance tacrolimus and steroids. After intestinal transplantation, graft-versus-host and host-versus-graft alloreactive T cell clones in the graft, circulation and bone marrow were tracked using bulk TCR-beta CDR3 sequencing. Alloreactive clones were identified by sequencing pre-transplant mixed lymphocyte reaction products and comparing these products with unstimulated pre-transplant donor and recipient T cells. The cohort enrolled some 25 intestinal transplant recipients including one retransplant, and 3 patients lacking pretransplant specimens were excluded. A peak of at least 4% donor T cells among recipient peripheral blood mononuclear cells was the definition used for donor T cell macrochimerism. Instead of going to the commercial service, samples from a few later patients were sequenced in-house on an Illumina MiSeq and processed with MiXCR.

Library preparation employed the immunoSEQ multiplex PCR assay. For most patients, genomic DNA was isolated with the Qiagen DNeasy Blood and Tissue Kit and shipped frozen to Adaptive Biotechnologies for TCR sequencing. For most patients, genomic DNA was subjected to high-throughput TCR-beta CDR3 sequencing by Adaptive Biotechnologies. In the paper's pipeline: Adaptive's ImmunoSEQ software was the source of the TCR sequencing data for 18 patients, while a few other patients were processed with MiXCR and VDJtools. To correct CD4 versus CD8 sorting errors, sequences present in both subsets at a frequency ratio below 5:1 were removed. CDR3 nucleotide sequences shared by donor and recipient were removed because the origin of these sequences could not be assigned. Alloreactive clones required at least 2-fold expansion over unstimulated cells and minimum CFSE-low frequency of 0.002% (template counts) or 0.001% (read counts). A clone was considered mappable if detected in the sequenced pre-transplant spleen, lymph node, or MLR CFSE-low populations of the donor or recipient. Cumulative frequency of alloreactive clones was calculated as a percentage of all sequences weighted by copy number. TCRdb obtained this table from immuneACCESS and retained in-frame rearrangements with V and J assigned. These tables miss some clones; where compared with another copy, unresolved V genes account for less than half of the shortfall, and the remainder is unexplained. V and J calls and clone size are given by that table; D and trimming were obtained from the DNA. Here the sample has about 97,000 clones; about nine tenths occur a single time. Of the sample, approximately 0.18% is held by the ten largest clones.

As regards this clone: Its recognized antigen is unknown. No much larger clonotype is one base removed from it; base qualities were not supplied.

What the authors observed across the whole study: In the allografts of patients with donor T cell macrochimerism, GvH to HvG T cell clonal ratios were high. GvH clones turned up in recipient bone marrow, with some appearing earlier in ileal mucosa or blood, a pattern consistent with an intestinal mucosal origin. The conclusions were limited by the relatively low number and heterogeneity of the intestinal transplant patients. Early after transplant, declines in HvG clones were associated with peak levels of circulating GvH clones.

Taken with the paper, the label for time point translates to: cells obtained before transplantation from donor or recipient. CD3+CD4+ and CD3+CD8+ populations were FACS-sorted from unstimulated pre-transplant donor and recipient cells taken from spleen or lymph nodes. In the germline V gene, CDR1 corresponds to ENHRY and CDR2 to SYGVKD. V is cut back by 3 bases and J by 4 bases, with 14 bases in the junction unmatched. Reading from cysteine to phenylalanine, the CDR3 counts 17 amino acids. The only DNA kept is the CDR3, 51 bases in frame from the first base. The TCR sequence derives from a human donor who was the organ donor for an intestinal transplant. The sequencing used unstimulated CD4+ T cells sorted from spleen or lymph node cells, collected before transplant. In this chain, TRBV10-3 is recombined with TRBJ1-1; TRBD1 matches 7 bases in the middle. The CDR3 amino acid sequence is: CAISDHRGGGSSTEAFF. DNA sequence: TGTGCCATCAGTGACCACAGGGGCGGAGGTTCGAGCACTGAAGCTTTCTTT.